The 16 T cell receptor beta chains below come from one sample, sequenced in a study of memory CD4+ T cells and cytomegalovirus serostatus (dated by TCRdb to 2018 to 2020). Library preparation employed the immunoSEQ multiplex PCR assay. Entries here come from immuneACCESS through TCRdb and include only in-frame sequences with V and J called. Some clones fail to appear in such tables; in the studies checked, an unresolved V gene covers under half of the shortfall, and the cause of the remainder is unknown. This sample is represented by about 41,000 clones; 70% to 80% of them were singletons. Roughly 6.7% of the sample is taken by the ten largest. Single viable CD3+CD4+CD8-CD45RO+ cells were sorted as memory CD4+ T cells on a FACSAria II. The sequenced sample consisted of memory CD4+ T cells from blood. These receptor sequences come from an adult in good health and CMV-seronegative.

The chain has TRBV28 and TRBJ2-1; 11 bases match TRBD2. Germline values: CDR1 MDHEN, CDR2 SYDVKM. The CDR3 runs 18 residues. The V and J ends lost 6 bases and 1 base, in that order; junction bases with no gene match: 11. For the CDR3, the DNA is TGTGCCAGCAGCCCCTCAGGCACTAGCGGGAGATCCTACAATGAGCAGTTCTTC. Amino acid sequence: CASSPSGTSGRSYNEQFF.

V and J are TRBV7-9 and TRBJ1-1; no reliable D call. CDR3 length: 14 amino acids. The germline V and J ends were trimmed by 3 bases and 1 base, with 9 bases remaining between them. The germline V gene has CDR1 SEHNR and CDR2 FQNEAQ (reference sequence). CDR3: CASSFYHPNTEAFF. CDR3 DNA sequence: TGTGCCAGCAGCTTTTACCACCCGAACACTGAAGCTTTCTTT.

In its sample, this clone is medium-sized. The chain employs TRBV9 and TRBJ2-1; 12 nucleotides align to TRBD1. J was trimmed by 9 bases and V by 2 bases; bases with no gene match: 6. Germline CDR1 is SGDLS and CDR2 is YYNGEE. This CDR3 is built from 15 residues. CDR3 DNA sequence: TGTGCCAGCAGCGTGGGACAGGGGGCGAAACGTGAGCAGTTCTTC. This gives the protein CASSVGQGAKREQFF.

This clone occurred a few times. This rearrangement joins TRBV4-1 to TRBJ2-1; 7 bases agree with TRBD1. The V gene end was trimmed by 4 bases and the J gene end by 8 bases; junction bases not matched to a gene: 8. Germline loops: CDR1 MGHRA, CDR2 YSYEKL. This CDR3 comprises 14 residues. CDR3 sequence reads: CASSLRQGDDEQFF. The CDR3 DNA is TGCGCCAGCAGCCTTCGACAGGGAGATGATGAGCAGTTCTTC.

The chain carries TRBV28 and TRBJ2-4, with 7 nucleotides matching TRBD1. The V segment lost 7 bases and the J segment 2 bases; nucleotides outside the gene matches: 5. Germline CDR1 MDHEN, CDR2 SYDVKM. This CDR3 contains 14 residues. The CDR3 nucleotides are TGTGCCAGCAATCGGGGACAGTCCAAAAACATTCAGTACTTC. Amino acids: CASNRGQSKNIQYF.

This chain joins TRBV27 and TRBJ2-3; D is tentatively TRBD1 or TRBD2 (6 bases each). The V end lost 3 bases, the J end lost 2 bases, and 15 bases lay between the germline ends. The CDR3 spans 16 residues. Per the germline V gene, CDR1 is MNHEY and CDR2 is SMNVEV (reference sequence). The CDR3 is CASSLRRGRITDTQYF. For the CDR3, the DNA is TGTGCCAGCAGTTTGAGGAGGGGGAGGATCACAGATACGCAGTATTTT.

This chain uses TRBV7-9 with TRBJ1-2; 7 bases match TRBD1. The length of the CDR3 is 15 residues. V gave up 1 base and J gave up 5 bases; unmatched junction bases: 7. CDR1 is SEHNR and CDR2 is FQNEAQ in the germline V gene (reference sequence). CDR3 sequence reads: CASSLGGTALYGYTF. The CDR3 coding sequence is TGTGCCAGCAGCTTAGGGGGGACAGCTCTATATGGCTACACCTTC.

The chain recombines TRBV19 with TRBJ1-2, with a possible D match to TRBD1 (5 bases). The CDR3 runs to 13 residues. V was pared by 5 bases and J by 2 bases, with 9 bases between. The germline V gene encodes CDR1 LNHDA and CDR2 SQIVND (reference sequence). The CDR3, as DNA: TGTGCCAGTAGTGACCGGGACAACTATGGCTACACCTTC. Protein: CASSDRDNYGYTF.

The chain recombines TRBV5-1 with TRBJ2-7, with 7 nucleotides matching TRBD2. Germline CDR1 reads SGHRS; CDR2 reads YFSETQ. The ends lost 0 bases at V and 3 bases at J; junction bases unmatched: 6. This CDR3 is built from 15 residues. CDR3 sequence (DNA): TGCGCCAGCAGCTTGGGGGCTAGCGGTCTCTACGAGCAGTACTTC. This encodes CASSLGASGLYEQYF.

The CDR3 sequence is CASSLYRGPRWGNTEAFF. The CDR3 coding sequence is TGTGCCAGCAGCTTGTATCGGGGGCCGCGGTGGGGGAACACTGAAGCTTTCTTT. V usage is TRBV5-6 and J usage is TRBJ1-1; tentative D call: TRBD1 (6 bases). The ends were cut back, 1 base at V and 1 base at J, with 20 bases in the middle. The CDR3 spans 18 residues. Germline CDR1 reads SGHDT; CDR2 reads YYEEEE.

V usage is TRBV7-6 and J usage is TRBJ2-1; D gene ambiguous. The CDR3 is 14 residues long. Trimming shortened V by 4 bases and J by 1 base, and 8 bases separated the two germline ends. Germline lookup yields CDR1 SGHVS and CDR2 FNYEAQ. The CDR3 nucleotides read TGTGCCAGCAGCTCCGGTCGGTCCTACAATGAGCAGTTCTTC. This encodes CASSSGRSYNEQFF.

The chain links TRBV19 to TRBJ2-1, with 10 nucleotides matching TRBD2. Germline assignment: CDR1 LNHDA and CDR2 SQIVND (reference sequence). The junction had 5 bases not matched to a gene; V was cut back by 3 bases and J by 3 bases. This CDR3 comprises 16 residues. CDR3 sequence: CASSIWSGRVYNEQFF. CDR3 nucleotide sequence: TGTGCCAGTAGTATTTGGAGCGGGAGGGTCTACAATGAGCAGTTCTTC.

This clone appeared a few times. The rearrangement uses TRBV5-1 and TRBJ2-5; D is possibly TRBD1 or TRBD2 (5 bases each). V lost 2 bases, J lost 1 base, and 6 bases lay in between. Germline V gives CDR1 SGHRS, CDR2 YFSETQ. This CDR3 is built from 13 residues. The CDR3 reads CASSFGAQETQYF. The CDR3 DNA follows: TGCGCCAGCAGCTTCGGGGCCCAAGAGACCCAGTACTTC.

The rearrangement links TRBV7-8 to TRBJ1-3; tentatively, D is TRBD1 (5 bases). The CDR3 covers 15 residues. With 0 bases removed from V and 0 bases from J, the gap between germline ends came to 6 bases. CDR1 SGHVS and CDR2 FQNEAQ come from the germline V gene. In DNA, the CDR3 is TGTGCCAGCAGCTTAGCCAGGGTCTCTGGAAACACCATATATTTT. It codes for CASSLARVSGNTIYF.

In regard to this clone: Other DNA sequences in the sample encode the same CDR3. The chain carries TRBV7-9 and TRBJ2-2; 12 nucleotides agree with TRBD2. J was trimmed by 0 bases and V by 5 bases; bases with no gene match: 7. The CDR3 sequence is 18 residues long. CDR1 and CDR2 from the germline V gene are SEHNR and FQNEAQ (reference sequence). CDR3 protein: CASSLGTSGRTNTGELFF. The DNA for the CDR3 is TGTGCCAGCAGCCTTGGTACTAGCGGGAGGACGAACACCGGGGAGCTGTTTTTT.

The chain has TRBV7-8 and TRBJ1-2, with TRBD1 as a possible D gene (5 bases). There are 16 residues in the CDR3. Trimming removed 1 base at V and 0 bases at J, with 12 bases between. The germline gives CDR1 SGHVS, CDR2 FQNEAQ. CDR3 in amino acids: CASSLVGGPANYGYTF. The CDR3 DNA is TGTGCCAGCAGCTTAGTGGGGGGTCCAGCTAACTATGGCTACACCTTC.